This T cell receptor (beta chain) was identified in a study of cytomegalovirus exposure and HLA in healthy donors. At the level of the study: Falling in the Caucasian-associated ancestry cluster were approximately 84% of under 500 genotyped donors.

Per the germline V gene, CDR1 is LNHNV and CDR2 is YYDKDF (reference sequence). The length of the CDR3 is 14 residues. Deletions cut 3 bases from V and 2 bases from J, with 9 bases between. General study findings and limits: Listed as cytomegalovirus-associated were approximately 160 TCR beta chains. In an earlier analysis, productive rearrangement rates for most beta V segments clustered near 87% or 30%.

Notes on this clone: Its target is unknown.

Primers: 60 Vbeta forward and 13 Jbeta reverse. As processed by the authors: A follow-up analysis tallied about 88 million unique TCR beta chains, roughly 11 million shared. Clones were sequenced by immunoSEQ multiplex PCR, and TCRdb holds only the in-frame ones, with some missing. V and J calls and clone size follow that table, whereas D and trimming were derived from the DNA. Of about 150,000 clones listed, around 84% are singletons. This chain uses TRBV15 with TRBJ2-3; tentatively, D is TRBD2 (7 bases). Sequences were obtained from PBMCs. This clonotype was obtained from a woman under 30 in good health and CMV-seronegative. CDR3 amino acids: CATSRGGATDTQYF. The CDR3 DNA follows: TGTGCCACCAGCAGGGGGGGGGCCACAGATACGCAGTATTTT.